These 2 T cell receptor beta chains came from one sample sequenced in a study of cytomegalovirus exposure and HLA in healthy donors (dated by TCRdb to 2016 to 2017). Receptors were amplified or captured by the immunoSEQ multiplex PCR assay. For the multiplex PCR, a mixture combining 60 forward primers for TCR Vbeta segments and 13 reverse primers for TCR Jbeta segments was used. The source is immuneACCESS, and TCRdb retained only in-frame sequences with V and J called. Part of the clones is not carried over; for the studies checked, unresolved V genes explain less than half of this, and the remainder is unexplained. For this sample there are around 120,000 clones; approximately 80% appear just once. Together, the top ten hold 5.5% to 7% of the sample. The sample comprised PBMCs. The receptors originated from a woman between 35 and 50 years old in good health and CMV-seropositive.

The V gene is TRBV6-4, the J gene TRBJ2-3; 9 nucleotides line up with TRBD2. Germline V gene sequence: CDR1 MRHNA, CDR2 SNTAGT. The CDR3 is made up of 15 amino acids. V was pared by 3 bases and J by 6 bases, with 7 bases of the junction left unmatched. The CDR3, as DNA: TGTGCCAGCAGTGATAGCGGGAGTAGGACGGATACGCAGTATTTT. Translating it yields CASSDSGSRTDTQYF.

The chain joins TRBV10-3 to TRBJ2-3, with 9 bases identical to TRBD2. V shed 8 bases, J shed 6 bases, and the junction held 6 bases outside the gene matches. The germline V gene encodes CDR1 ENHRY and CDR2 SYGVKD. This CDR3 has 13 residues. The CDR3 region is CAIEAGGGDTQYF. In DNA, the CDR3 is TGTGCCATCGAAGCGGGGGGAGGGGATACGCAGTATTTT.